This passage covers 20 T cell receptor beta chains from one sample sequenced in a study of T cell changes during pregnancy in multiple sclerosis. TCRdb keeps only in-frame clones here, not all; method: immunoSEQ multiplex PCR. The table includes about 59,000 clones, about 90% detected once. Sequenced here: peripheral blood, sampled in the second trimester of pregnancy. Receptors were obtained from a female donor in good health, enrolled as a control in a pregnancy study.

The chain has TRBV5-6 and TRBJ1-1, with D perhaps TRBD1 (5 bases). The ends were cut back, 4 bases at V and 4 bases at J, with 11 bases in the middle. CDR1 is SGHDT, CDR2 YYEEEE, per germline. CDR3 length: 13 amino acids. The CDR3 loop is CASSRRQITEAFF. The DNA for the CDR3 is TGTGCCAGCAGCCGCAGACAGATCACTGAAGCTTTCTTT.

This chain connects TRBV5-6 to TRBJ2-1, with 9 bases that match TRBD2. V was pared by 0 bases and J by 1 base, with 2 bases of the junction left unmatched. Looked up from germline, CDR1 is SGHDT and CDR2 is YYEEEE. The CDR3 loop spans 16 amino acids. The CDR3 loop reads CASSLGLAGSYNEQFF. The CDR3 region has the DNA TGTGCCAGCAGCTTGGGCCTAGCGGGATCCTACAATGAGCAGTTCTTC.

DNA of the CDR3: TGTGCCAGCAGCTTAGCACTAGCGGGAGCTCAAGAGACCCAGTACTTC. It translates to CASSLALAGAQETQYF. The gene calls are TRBV7-2 and TRBJ2-5; 11 bases are shared with TRBD2. V shed 0 bases and J 2 bases; nucleotides not matched to a gene: 2. CDR1 is SGHTA, CDR2 FQGNSA, per germline. The CDR3 loop spans 16 amino acids.

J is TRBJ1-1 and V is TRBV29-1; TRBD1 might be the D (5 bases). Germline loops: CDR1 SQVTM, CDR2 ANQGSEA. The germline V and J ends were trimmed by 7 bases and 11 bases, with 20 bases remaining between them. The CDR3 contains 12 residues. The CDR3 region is CSAANLWEGAFF. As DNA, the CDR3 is TGCAGCGCCGCGAACCTCTGGGAGGGGGCTTTCTTT. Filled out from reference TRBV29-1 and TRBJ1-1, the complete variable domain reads SAVISQKPSRDICQRGTSLTIQCQVDSQVTMMFWYRQQPGQSLTLIATANQGSEATYESGFVIDKFPISRPNLTFSTLTVSNMSPEDSSIYLCSAANLWEGAFFGQGTRLTVV.

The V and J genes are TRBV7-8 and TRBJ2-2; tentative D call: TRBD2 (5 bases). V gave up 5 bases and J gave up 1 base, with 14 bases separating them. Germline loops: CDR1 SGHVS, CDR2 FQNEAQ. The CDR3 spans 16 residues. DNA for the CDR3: TGTGCCAGCAGCCTGAGGTTAGCGCGGAACACCGGGGAGCTGTTTTTT. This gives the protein CASSLRLARNTGELFF.

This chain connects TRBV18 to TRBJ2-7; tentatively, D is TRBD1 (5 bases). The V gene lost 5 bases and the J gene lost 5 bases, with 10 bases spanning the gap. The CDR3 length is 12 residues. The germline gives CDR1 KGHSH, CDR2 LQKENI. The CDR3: CASSYDSNEQYF. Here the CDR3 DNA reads TGTGCCAGCTCATATGACAGCAACGAGCAGTACTTC.

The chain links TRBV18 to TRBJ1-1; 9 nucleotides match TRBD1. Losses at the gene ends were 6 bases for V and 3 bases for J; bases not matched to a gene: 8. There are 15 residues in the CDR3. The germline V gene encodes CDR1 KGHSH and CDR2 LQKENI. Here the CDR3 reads CASSRTGERYTEAFF. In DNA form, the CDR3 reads TGTGCCAGCTCCCGGACAGGGGAGAGATACACTGAAGCTTTCTTT.

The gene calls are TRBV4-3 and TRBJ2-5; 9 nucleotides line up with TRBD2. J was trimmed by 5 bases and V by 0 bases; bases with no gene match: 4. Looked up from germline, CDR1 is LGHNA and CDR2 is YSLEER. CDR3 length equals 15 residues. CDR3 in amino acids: CASSQDVAGVETQYF. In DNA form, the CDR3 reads TGCGCCAGCAGCCAAGATGTAGCGGGAGTGGAGACCCAGTACTTC.

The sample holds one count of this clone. DNA of the CDR3: TGTGCCAGTAGCCGAGCTAGCGGGGGTAAAGAGACCCAGTACTTC. Translation gives CASSRASGGKETQYF. V and J are TRBV19 and TRBJ2-5, with 10 bases fitting TRBD2. CDR3 size: 15 residues. The V segment lost 6 bases and the J segment 3 bases; nucleotides outside the gene matches: 7. Germline-derived CDR1 and CDR2 are LNHDA and SQIVND (reference sequence).

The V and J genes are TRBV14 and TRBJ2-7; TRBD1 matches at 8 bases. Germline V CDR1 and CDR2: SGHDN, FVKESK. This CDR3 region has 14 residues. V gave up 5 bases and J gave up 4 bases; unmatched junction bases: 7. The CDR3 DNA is TGTGCCAGCAGCTGGGGGCAGGGGGCATACGAGCAGTACTTC. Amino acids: CASSWGQGAYEQYF.

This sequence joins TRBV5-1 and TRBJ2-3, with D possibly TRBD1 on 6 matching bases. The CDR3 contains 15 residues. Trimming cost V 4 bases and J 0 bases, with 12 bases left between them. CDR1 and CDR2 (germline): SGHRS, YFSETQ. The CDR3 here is CASSPGTRSTDTQYF. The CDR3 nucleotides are TGCGCCAGCAGCCCAGGGACACGAAGCACAGATACGCAGTATTTT.

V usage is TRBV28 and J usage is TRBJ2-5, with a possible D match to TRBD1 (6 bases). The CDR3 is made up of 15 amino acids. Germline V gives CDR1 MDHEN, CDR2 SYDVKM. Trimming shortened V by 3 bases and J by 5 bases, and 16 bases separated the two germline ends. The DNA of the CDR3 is TGTGCCAGCAGTTTTGGGACAAGGATCGGCGAGACCCAGTACTTC. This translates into CASSFGTRIGETQYF.

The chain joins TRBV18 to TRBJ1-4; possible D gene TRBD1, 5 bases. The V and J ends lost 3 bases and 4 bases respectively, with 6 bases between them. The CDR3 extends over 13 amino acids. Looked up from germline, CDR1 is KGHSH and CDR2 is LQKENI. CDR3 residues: CASSPDINEKLFF. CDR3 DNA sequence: TGTGCCAGCTCACCGGACATTAATGAAAAACTGTTTTTT.

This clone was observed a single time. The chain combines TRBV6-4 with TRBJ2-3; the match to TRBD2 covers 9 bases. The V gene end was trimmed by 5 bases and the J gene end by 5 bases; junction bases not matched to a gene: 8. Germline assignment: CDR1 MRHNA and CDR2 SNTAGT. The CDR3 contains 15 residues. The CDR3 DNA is TGTGCCAGCAGTCCACAGGCGGGAGGGGTAGATACGCAGTATTTT. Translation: CASSPQAGGVDTQYF.

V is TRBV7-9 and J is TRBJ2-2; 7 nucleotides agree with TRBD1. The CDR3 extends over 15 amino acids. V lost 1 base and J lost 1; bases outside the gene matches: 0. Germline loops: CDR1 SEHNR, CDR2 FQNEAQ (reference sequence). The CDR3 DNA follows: TGTGCCAGCAGCTTAGGGACAGGGAACACCGGGGAGCTGTTTTTT. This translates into CASSLGTGNTGELFF.

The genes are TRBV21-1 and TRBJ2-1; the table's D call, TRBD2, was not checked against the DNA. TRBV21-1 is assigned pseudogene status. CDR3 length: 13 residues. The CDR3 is CAETLYPYNEQFF. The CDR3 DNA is TGTGCCGAAACTTTATACCCCTACAATGAGCAGTTCTTC.

The CDR3 bases are TGTGCCAGCAGTTACAAGGGACAGGGTAATGAGCAGTTCTTC. Amino acid sequence: CASSYKGQGNEQFF. This rearrangement joins TRBV6-5 to TRBJ2-1, with 9 positions matching TRBD1. Unmatched junction bases numbered 3, after V lost 2 bases and J lost 7 bases. The germline gives CDR1 MNHEY, CDR2 SVGAGI. The CDR3 has 14 residues.

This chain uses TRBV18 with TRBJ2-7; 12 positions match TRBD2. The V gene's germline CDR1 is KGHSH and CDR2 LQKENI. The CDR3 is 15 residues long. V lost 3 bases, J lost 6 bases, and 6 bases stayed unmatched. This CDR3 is CASSPRASGRAEQYF. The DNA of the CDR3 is TGTGCCAGCTCACCTAGAGCTAGCGGGAGGGCCGAGCAGTACTTC.

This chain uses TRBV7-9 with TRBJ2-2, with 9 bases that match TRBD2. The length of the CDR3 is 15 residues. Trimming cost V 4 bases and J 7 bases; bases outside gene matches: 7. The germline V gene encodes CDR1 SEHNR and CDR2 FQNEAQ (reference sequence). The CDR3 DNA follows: TGTGCCAGCAGCTCGCGGGGGGGCGAAAACGGGGAGCTGTTTTTT. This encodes CASSSRGGENGELFF.

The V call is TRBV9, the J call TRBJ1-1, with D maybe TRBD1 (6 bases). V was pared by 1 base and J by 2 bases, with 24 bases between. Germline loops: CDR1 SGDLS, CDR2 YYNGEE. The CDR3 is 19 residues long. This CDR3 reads CASSVSRGAGGLTNTEAFF. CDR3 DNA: TGTGCCAGCAGCGTATCGCGGGGGGCAGGAGGTCTGACTAACACTGAAGCTTTCTTT.